This T cell receptor beta chain was captured in a study of cytomegalovirus exposure and HLA in healthy donors (dated by TCRdb to about 2017). Background for the entire study: A later analysis indicated that the 120 or so validation repertoires were generated on the platform also employed for the approximately 700 repertoires of the first cohort. The study aimed to test whether signatures of past pathogen exposure could be identified by cataloging public T cell receptors. The study combined high-throughput TCR immunosequencing, statistical association of individual TCRs with disease status, and machine learning to predict cytomegalovirus infection status. Along with the approximately 670-subject first cohort, a separate validation cohort of more than 90 different subjects was used. The research as a whole found: Cytomegalovirus status was reported to be diagnosed by the classifier with high specificity and sensitivity in both the original and validation cohorts. The authors suggested that the approach could potentially be generalized to other disease states and immunological phenotypes. Most TCR sequences were seen in very few donors, while some public TCRs were found in many individuals. In vitro tests confirmed that a few of the cytomegalovirus-associated TCR beta chains recognize cytomegalovirus antigens. All 120 or so repertoires were used to score co-occurrence in the validation cohort in a later analysis, because that analysis had no HLA typing for the cohort. A later analysis found that TCRs clustered in the first cohort also tended to co-occur in the 95 to 150 validation repertoires, with roughly 95% of cluster scores above 0. The study gave a list of 150 to 200 TCR beta chains associated with cytomegalovirus.

The donors belonged to the validation cohort of over a hundred subjects, which was separate from the roughly 670-subject first cohort. Receptor libraries were prepared by the immunoSEQ multiplex PCR assay. Turning to the authors' computational methods: A statistical classification framework was developed to diagnose cytomegalovirus status using the catalog of TCR beta chain sequences. TCRdb took over this immuneACCESS table, retaining in-frame rearrangements with V and J assigned. Such tables are incomplete; in checked studies, under half of the missing clones stem from an unresolved V gene, and the remainder is unexplained. That table supplies the V and J calls and clone size; D and trimming were determined from the DNA. The sample table holds 150,000 to 200,000 clones, of which around 85% were seen once. Around a sixth of the sample is in the top ten clones. Remarks on this clone: Its antigen remains undetermined. Base-call qualities are not available, and no considerably larger clone is one nucleotide away.

V is trimmed back by 5 bases and J by 2 bases, and the junction contains 12 bases that no gene match accounts for. From cysteine to phenylalanine, the CDR3 is 18 amino acids long. Only the CDR3 DNA stays, 54 bases, in frame from base 1. The germline V gene (reference sequence) supplies CDR1 MNHEY and CDR2 SMNVEV. Material: PBMCs. The origin of this receptor is a young man in good health and CMV-seropositive. The receptor chain draws on TRBV27 and TRBJ1-5; TRBD1 aligns with 10 central bases. The CDR3 in this case is CASSLSGTGVVGNQPQHF. The DNA sequence is TGTGCCAGCAGTCTCTCTGGGACAGGGGTAGTTGGCAATCAGCCCCAGCATTTT.